Listed below are T cell receptor beta chains from one sample, sequenced in a study of T-cell memory formation after mild COVID-19. In TCRdb, the 5' RACE reads were re-called with MiXCR into one record per CDR3 protein. This sample has just under 50,000 distinct CDR3 sequences, with around 12% found just once. Material for sequencing was PBMCs or a T cell subset sorted from them (not recorded which). The receptors here all came from a man in his late teens or twenties who had mild COVID-19 (a few samples of this study predate the infection). Cell type and time point are not known. Each CDR3 is given with its conserved first and last residue. The D gene is left open where the match is weak. Expanded clones get a size class; other rows say once, few or many, or leave the size out.

j_call	d_call	v_call	clone_size	cdr3_nt	cdr3_aa
TRBJ1-1	NA	TRBV7-2	few	TGTGCCAGCAGCTTATCAGAAAACACTGAAGCTTTCTTT	CASSLSENTEAFF
TRBJ2-1	TRBD2	TRBV5-6	NA	TGTGCCAGCAGCTTTCTAAGCGGGGGGGACAATGAGCAGTTCTTC	CASSFLSGGDNEQFF
TRBJ1-1	NA	TRBV21-1	NA	TGTGCCAGCAGCAAAATGGGAACAGGGAGGGGGGACAACACTGAAGCTTTCTTT	CASSKMGTGRGDNTEAFF
TRBJ2-1	TRBD2	TRBV29-1	NA	TGCAGCGTTACCTTGGGGGGGACGAATGAGCAGTTCTTC	CSVTLGGTNEQFF
TRBJ1-1	NA	TRBV6-5	few	TGTGCCAGCAGCCGACAGAACCTGAACACTGAAGCTTTCTTT	CASSRQNLNTEAFF
TRBJ1-2	TRBD1	TRBV20-1	few	TGCAGTGCTATTACCCTCGACAGGGGGCATGGCTACACCTTC	CSAITLDRGHGYTF
TRBJ1-4	TRBD1	TRBV12-3/TRBV12-4	NA	TGTGCCAGCAAACAGGGGTGGGGAAAACTGTTTTTT	CASKQGWGKLFF
TRBJ2-1	TRBD2	TRBV3-1	few	TGTGCCAGCAGCCAAGGGGCTAGCGGGGGGGCCAATGAGCAGTTCTTC	CASSQGASGGANEQFF
TRBJ2-7	TRBD2	TRBV5-1	NA	TGCGCCAGCAGCGCCCAGCGGGGGGGCTCCTACGAGCAGTACTTC	CASSAQRGGSYEQYF
TRBJ2-5	NA	TRBV7-2	NA	TGTGCCAGCAGCCCACCAGTCGGGGTTCAAGAGACCCGGTACTTC	CASSPPVGVQETRYF
TRBJ1-1	NA	TRBV24-1	many	TGTGCTTTACGAGGGGGCACTGAAGCTTTCTTT	CALRGGTEAFF
TRBJ2-3	TRBD2	TRBV4-1	few	TGCGCCAGCAGCCAAGGGTTGGCTTCGGGGGGGAGCACAGATACGCAGTATTTT	CASSQGLASGGSTDTQYF
TRBJ2-6	NA	TRBV5-1	few	TGCGCCTCCTGGGACCCGAGTTCTGGGGCCAACGTCCTGACTTTC	CASWDPSSGANVLTF
TRBJ2-3	NA	TRBV5-1	NA	TGCGCCAGCAGCCCCGGACCCCCCATCGGAGATACGCAGTATTTT	CASSPGPPIGDTQYF